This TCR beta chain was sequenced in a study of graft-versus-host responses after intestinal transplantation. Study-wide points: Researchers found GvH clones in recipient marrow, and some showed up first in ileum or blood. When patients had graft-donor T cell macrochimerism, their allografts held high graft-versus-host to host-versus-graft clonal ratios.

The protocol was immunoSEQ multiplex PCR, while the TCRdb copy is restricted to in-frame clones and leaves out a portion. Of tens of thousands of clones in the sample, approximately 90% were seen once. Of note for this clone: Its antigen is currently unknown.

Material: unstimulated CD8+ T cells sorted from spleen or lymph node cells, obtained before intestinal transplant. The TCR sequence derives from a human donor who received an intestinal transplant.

As DNA, the CDR3 is TGTGCCAGCAGCTCCTGGACTAGCGGAGCCTTTGGAGATACGCAGTATTTT. This codes for CASSSWTSGAFGDTQYF. The J gene is TRBJ2-3, the V gene TRBV7-3; 10 nucleotides match TRBD2. The trim removed 4 bases at V and 5 bases at J, leaving 12 bases unmatched. Germline V gene lookup returns CDR1 SGHTA and CDR2 FQGTGA. The CDR3 loop spans 17 amino acids.